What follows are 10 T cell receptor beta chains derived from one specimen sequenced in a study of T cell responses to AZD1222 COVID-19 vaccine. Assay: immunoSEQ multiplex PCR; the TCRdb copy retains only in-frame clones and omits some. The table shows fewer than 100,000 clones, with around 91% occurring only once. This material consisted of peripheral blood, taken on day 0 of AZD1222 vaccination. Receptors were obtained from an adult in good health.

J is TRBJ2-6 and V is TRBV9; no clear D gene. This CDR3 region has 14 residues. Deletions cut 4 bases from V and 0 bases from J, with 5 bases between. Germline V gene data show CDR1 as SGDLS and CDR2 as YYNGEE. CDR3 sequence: CASSLSSGANVLTF. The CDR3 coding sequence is TGTGCCAGCAGCCTTAGCTCTGGGGCCAACGTCCTGACTTTC.

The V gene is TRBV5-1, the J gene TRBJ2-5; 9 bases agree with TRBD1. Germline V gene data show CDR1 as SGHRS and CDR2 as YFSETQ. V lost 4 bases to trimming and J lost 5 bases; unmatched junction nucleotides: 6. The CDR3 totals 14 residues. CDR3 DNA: TGCGCCAGCAGCCGGGGACAGGGATCCGAGACCCAGTACTTC. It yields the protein CASSRGQGSETQYF. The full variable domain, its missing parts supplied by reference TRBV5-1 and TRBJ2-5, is KAGVTQTPRYLIKTRGQQVTLSCSPISGHRSVSWYQQTPGQGLQFLFEYFSETQRNKGNFPGRFSGRQFSNSRSEMNVSTLELGDSALYLCASSRGQGSETQYFGPGTRLLVL.

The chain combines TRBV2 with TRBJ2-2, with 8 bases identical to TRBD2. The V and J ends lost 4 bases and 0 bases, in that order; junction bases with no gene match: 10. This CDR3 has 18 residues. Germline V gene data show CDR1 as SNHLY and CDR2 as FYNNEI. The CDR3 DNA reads TGTGCCAGCAGTGTTAGAGCCAGGCGGGGGGCGAACACCGGGGAGCTGTTTTTT. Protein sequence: CASSVRARRGANTGELFF.

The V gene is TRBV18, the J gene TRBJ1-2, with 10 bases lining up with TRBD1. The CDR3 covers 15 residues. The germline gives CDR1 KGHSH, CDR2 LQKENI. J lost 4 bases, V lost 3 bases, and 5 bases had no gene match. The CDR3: CASSPGTGDGYGYTF. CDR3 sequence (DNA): TGTGCCAGCTCACCGGGGACAGGGGATGGCTATGGCTACACCTTC.

In DNA form, the CDR3 reads TGTGCCAGCAGCTTAGCGCTGGGTCAGAACACTGAAGCTTTCTTT. This gives the protein CASSLALGQNTEAFF. V and J are TRBV7-2 and TRBJ1-1, with D unclear. The CDR3 loop spans 15 amino acids. Trimming removed 0 bases from V and 1 base from J, with 9 bases in between. The germline V gene encodes CDR1 SGHTA and CDR2 FQGNSA.

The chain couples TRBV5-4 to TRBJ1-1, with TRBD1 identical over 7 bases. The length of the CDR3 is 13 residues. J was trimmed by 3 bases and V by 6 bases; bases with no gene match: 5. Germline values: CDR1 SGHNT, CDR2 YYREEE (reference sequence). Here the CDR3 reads CASKETGYTEAFF. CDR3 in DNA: TGTGCCAGCAAAGAGACAGGGTACACTGAAGCTTTCTTT.

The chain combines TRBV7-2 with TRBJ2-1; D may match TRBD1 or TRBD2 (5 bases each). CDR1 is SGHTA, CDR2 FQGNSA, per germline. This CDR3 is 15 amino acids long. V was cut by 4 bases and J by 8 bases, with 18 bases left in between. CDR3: CASSSGRPRADEQFF. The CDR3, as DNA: TGTGCCAGCAGCTCGGGACGGCCGAGGGCCGATGAGCAGTTCTTC.

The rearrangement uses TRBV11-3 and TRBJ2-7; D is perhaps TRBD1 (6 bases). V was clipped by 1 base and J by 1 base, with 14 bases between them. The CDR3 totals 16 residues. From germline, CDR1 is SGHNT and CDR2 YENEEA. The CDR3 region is CASSLVLRQESYEQYF. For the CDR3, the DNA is TGTGCCAGCAGCTTAGTGTTGAGACAGGAGTCCTACGAGCAGTACTTC.

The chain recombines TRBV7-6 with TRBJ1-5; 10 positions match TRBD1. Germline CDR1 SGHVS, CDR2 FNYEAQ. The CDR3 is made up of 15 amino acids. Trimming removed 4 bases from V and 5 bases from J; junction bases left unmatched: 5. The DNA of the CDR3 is TGTGCCAGCAGCTCCGGGACAGGGGACTATCAGCCCCAGCATTTT. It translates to CASSSGTGDYQPQHF.

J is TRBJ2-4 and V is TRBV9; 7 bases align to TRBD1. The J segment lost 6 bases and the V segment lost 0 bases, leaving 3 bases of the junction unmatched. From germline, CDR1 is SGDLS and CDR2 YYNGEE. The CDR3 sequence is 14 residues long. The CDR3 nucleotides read TGTGCCAGCAGCGTAGGTTCAGGGGGAAACATTCAGTACTTC. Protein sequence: CASSVGSGGNIQYF.